The rows below give T cell receptor beta chains drawn from one sample of a study of T-cell memory formation after mild COVID-19. TCRdb reanalysed the 5' RACE reads using MiXCR and keeps one entry per CDR3 protein. Counted here are roughly 400,000 distinct CDR3 sequences, roughly 17% occurring once; the ten biggest clones make up about a fifth. The specimen was PBMCs or a T cell subset sorted from them (not recorded which). The receptors shown here come from a man aged 18 to 29 who had mild COVID-19 (a few samples of this study predate the infection). Cell type and time point are not known. Both conserved end residues are part of each CDR3. A D gene is named only where the DNA matches it firmly. Part of the rows lack a size; the others show once, few, many or a class for expanded clones.

v_gene,j_gene,abundance,d_gene,CDR3aa,CDR3nt
TRBV6-5,TRBJ2-1,-,-,CASSYPGQREPYNEQFF,TGTGCCAGCAGTTACCCGGGGCAAAGGGAGCCCTACAATGAGCAGTTCTTC
TRBV4-2,TRBJ1-2,-,-,CASSPRRGYGYTF,TGTGCCAGCAGCCCTCGACGGGGCTATGGCTACACCTTC
TRBV7-2,TRBJ2-3,many,-,CASSFGSSTDTQYF,TGTGCCAGCAGTTTTGGGTCTAGCACAGATACGCAGTATTTT
TRBV5-1,TRBJ2-3,few,TRBD2,CASSPLAGGRNGDTQYF,TGCGCCAGCAGCCCACTAGCGGGGGGCCGTAACGGAGATACGCAGTATTTT
TRBV25-1,TRBJ1-1,few,-,CASSDNWNTEAFF,TGTGCCAGCAGTGACAACTGGAACACTGAAGCTTTCTTT
TRBV12-3/TRBV12-4,TRBJ1-2,many,-,CASSPGVGYTF,TGTGCCAGCAGCCCAGGGGTTGGCTACACCTTC
TRBV5-1,TRBJ2-1,many,-,CASSLYPYNEQFF,TGCGCCAGCAGCTTGTATCCTTACAATGAGCAGTTCTTC
TRBV11-2,TRBJ2-7,-,-,CASSLAGSYYEQYF,TGTGCCAGCAGCTTAGCGGGTTCATACTACGAGCAGTACTTC
TRBV19,TRBJ1-4,few,TRBD1,CASSTGQGYTNEKLFF,TGTGCCAGTAGTACCGGACAGGGATATACTAATGAAAAACTGTTTTTT
TRBV9,TRBJ2-1,few,-,CASSVVTRREQFF,TGTGCCAGCAGCGTAGTCACCAGGCGTGAGCAGTTCTTC
TRBV10-3,TRBJ2-5,few,-,CAISDPGYQETQYF,TGTGCCATCAGTGACCCCGGGTACCAAGAGACCCAGTACTTC
TRBV11-2,TRBJ1-1,many,TRBD1,CASSSPSGGPKAFF,TGTGCCAGCAGCTCCCCCTCAGGGGGCCCCAAAGCTTTCTTT
TRBV5-1,TRBJ2-3,-,TRBD1,CASSSTGQGGADTQYF,TGCGCCAGCAGCTCCACGGGACAGGGTGGGGCAGATACGCAGTATTTT
TRBV4-1,TRBJ1-6,-,-,CASSQDADSSYNSPLHF,TGCGCCAGCAGCCAAGATGCGGACAGCTCCTATAATTCACCCCTCCACTTT
TRBV5-1,TRBJ2-3,few,-,CASSAPLDRRTDTQYF,TGCGCCAGCAGCGCCCCCTTAGACAGACGCACAGATACGCAGTATTTT
TRBV12-3/TRBV12-4,TRBJ1-3,-,-,CASSFQTPRKTIYF,TGTGCCAGCAGTTTTCAGACACCGCGCAAGACCATATATTTT
TRBV2,TRBJ2-2,-,-,CASSEEGSGELFF,TGTGCCAGCAGTGAAGAGGGCTCCGGGGAGCTGTTTTTT